Listed below are T cell receptor beta chains from one sample, sequenced in a study of shared clonotypes between healthy human individuals. Profiled with immunoSEQ multiplex PCR; TCRdb holds only in-frame clones, not every one. The sample has 2.5 million or so clones, around nine tenths seen once. Specimen: naive CD4+ T cells sorted from blood. The receptors were sampled from a man aged 18 to 29 in good health. CDR3s include the opening cysteine and the closing phenylalanine or tryptophan. Fields, in order: V gene, clone size, J gene, D gene, CDR3 DNA, CDR3 protein. The D gene is left open where the match is weak. Part of the rows lack a size; the others show once, few, many or a class for expanded clones.

V gene: TRBV29-1; clone size: .; J gene: TRBJ2-7; D gene: TRBD1; CDR3 DNA: TGCAGCGCTTCCGGGACAGGGACTGGGGAGCAGTACTTC; CDR3 protein: CSASGTGTGEQYF
V gene: TRBV10-3; clone size: .; J gene: TRBJ2-1; D gene: TRBD2; CDR3 DNA: TGTGCCATCAGTGCCCGTAGGGAGGGAGACAATGAGCAGTTCTTC; CDR3 protein: CAISARREGDNEQFF
V gene: TRBV19; clone size: .; J gene: TRBJ1-5; D gene: .; CDR3 DNA: TGTGCCAGTCTGAGCCTGGACCTCGGGGCCCAGCATTTT; CDR3 protein: CASLSLDLGAQHF
V gene: TRBV6-6; clone size: .; J gene: TRBJ2-3; D gene: .; CDR3 DNA: TGTGCCAGCAGTTACACGTGGGATACGCAGTATTTT; CDR3 protein: CASSYTWDTQYF
V gene: TRBV19; clone size: .; J gene: TRBJ1-3; D gene: TRBD1; CDR3 DNA: TGTGCCAGTGCCGGGACAGGGGGCATTGGCACCATATATTTT; CDR3 protein: CASAGTGGIGTIYF
V gene: TRBV2; clone size: .; J gene: TRBJ1-1; D gene: .; CDR3 DNA: TGTGCCAGCAGTAGAACAGTGAACACTGAAGCTTTCTTT; CDR3 protein: CASSRTVNTEAFF
V gene: TRBV7-9; clone size: .; J gene: TRBJ1-6; D gene: .; CDR3 DNA: TGTGCCAGCAGGATGAGTGGCCAGGGAGATAATTCACCCCTCCACTTT; CDR3 protein: CASRMSGQGDNSPLHF
V gene: TRBV19; clone size: .; J gene: TRBJ1-5; D gene: .; CDR3 DNA: TGTGCCAGTAGTATCAAGGGGGGTCAGCCCCAGCATTTT; CDR3 protein: CASSIKGGQPQHF
V gene: TRBV5-5; clone size: .; J gene: TRBJ1-2; D gene: TRBD1; CDR3 DNA: TGTGCCAGCAGCCCCGGGACAGAGAGCTATGGCTACACCTTC; CDR3 protein: CASSPGTESYGYTF
V gene: TRBV2; clone size: .; J gene: TRBJ2-2; D gene: TRBD1; CDR3 DNA: TGTGCCAGCAGTTTGAGGACAGGGAGATACACCGGGGAGCTGTTTTTT; CDR3 protein: CASSLRTGRYTGELFF
V gene: TRBV18; clone size: few; J gene: TRBJ2-7; D gene: TRBD1; CDR3 DNA: TGTGCCAGCTCACCACCGTCCCCCGGACAGGCCTACGAGCAGTACTTC; CDR3 protein: CASSPPSPGQAYEQYF
V gene: TRBV7-9; clone size: .; J gene: TRBJ1-3; D gene: .; CDR3 DNA: TGTGCCAGCAGCTCTACAGGCTCTGGAAACACCATATATTTT; CDR3 protein: CASSSTGSGNTIYF
V gene: TRBV7-2; clone size: .; J gene: TRBJ2-7; D gene: TRBD1; CDR3 DNA: TGTGCCAGCAGCACATCAACCGGGACAGGCTCCTACGAGCAGTACTTC; CDR3 protein: CASSTSTGTGSYEQYF
V gene: TRBV5-4; clone size: .; J gene: TRBJ1-1; D gene: TRBD1; CDR3 DNA: TGTGCCAGCAGCTCTCCAAGGGACAGGGACAACACTGAAGCTTTCTTT; CDR3 protein: CASSSPRDRDNTEAFF
V gene: TRBV30; clone size: .; J gene: TRBJ2-7; D gene: .; CDR3 DNA: TGTGCCTGGAGTTTGCTAACCAACGAGCAGTACTTC; CDR3 protein: CAWSLLTNEQYF
V gene: TRBV10-3; clone size: .; J gene: TRBJ2-7; D gene: .; CDR3 DNA: TGTGCCATCAGTGAGTCAATTACACGGCAGACCAACTCCTACGAGCAGTACTTC; CDR3 protein: CAISESITRQTNSYEQYF
V gene: TRBV18; clone size: .; J gene: TRBJ1-1; D gene: .; CDR3 DNA: TGTGCCAGCTCCTCTCAGGGGTTTGGCACTGAAGCTTTCTTT; CDR3 protein: CASSSQGFGTEAFF
V gene: TRBV9; clone size: few; J gene: TRBJ1-4; D gene: .; CDR3 DNA: TGTGCCAGCAGCGTAGGCACTCTGAATGAAAAACTGTTTTTT; CDR3 protein: CASSVGTLNEKLFF
V gene: TRBV19; clone size: .; J gene: TRBJ2-4; D gene: .; CDR3 DNA: TGTGCCAGTAGTATGTCACCCTCAGGCGCTGGCCGGGTCGGAGCCAAAAACATTCAGTACTTC; CDR3 protein: CASSMSPSGAGRVGAKNIQYF
V gene: TRBV7-6; clone size: .; J gene: TRBJ2-3; D gene: TRBD2; CDR3 DNA: TGTGCCAGCAGTTACCTAGCTGGACTAGCGGGGGCAGATACGCAGTATTTT; CDR3 protein: CASSYLAGLAGADTQYF
V gene: TRBV7-9; clone size: .; J gene: TRBJ2-5; D gene: .; CDR3 DNA: TGTGCCAGCAGCTTAGCATCCGGGGGAGCAGAGACCCAGTACTTC; CDR3 protein: CASSLASGGAETQYF
V gene: TRBV6-5; clone size: .; J gene: TRBJ1-5; D gene: TRBD1; CDR3 DNA: TGTGCCAGCAGAATGACAGGGGTTAGCAATCAGCCCCAGCATTTT; CDR3 protein: CASRMTGVSNQPQHF
V gene: TRBV29-1; clone size: .; J gene: TRBJ2-5; D gene: TRBD1; CDR3 DNA: TGCAGCGTTGCGTTGAACAGGGGACGAGAGACCCAGTACTTC; CDR3 protein: CSVALNRGRETQYF
V gene: TRBV6-1; clone size: .; J gene: TRBJ1-5; D gene: .; CDR3 DNA: TGTGCCAGCAGTGAAATCGGACATAACTATCAGCCCCAGCATTTT; CDR3 protein: CASSEIGHNYQPQHF
V gene: TRBV29-1; clone size: .; J gene: TRBJ1-2; D gene: TRBD1; CDR3 DNA: TGCAGCGTGGGACAGGGGGGGTATGGCTACACCTTC; CDR3 protein: CSVGQGGYGYTF
V gene: TRBV27; clone size: .; J gene: TRBJ1-4; D gene: .; CDR3 DNA: TGTGCCAGCAGTGGCATGGGTCATCCTGCAACTAATGAAAAACTGTTTTTT; CDR3 protein: CASSGMGHPATNEKLFF
V gene: TRBV9; clone size: .; J gene: TRBJ2-5; D gene: .; CDR3 DNA: TGTGCCAGCAGCGTCCATTACCAAGAGACCCAGTACTTC; CDR3 protein: CASSVHYQETQYF
V gene: TRBV19; clone size: once; J gene: TRBJ2-2; D gene: .; CDR3 DNA: TGTGCCAGTAGTATTACCGGGCAGGGGTCAATGAGGACCGGGGAGCTGTTTTTT; CDR3 protein: CASSITGQGSMRTGELFF